The text below deals with one T cell receptor (beta chain). What it recognizes is unknown. The sample belongs to a study of cytomegalovirus exposure and HLA in healthy donors. Study outcomes and limitations: As was reported, the classifier diagnosed cytomegalovirus status with high specificity and sensitivity. V- and J-gene trimming of TCR beta was linked (in a later analysis) to a missense DCLRE1C variant.

The CDR3 runs 12 residues. Losses at the gene ends were 4 bases for V and 13 bases for J; bases not matched to a gene: 8. CDR1 SGDLS and CDR2 YYNGEE come from the germline V gene. PCR amplification relied on 60 Vbeta primers (plus 13 Jbeta primers). Assay used: immunoSEQ multiplex PCR; TCRdb lists only in-frame clones, some missing. The profile shows under 300,000 clones, about 80% of them singletons. Sample: PBMCs. This sequence was found in a woman in her sixties in good health and CMV-seropositive. V gene TRBV9 combines with J gene TRBJ2-1; 7 bases agree with TRBD2. The CDR3 protein is CASSFSGGEQFF. The CDR3 nucleotides read TGTGCCAGCAGCTTCTCGGGGGGTGAACAGTTCTTC.